The 21 T cell receptor beta chains below come from one sample, sequenced in a study of T-cell memory formation after mild COVID-19. TCRdb redid the calling of the 5' RACE reads with MiXCR, one entry per CDR3 protein. The sample carries about 610,000 distinct CDR3 sequences, 17% recorded once. Sequencing was done on a sample of PBMCs or a T cell subset sorted from them (not recorded which). These receptors came from an adult woman who had mild COVID-19 (a few samples of this study predate the infection). Cell type and time point are not known.

The rearrangement uses TRBV4-1 and TRBJ1-2, with D unclear. V was pared by 6 bases and J by 4 bases, with 18 bases between. Germline CDR1 and CDR2: MGHRA and YSYEKL. The CDR3 sequence is 15 residues long. In DNA form, the CDR3 reads TGCGCCAGCAGTCCTGACGGGCGACGGGGCTATGGCTACACCTTC. Amino acids: CASSPDGRRGYGYTF.

This clonotype was seen only a few times. This chain links TRBV18 with TRBJ2-3; D tentatively fits TRBD1 or TRBD2 (7 bases each). The CDR3 sequence is 16 residues long. Germline CDR1 reads KGHSH; CDR2 reads LQKENI. Deletions cut 6 bases from V and 6 bases from J, with 22 bases between. CDR3 protein: CASSTTGGQQSDTQYF. The DNA for the CDR3 is TGTGCCAGCTCTACCACGGGGGGACAGCAGTCGGATACGCAGTATTTT.

This clonotype was picked up a small number of times. The V call is TRBV24-1, the J call TRBJ2-3, with D tentatively TRBD2 (6 bases). The ends were cut back, 5 bases at V and 9 bases at J, with 23 bases in the middle. Germline CDR1 reads KGHDR; CDR2 reads SFDVKD. This CDR3 has 16 amino acids. CDR3 in amino acids: CATSGNSGVVEKTQYF. The CDR3 nucleotides are TGTGCCACCAGTGGTAACTCGGGAGTGGTGGAGAAAACGCAGTATTTT.

The chain couples TRBV5-6 to TRBJ2-2; the match to TRBD2 covers 10 bases. The V gene's germline CDR1 is SGHDT and CDR2 YYEEEE. The trim removed 1 base at V and 2 bases at J, leaving 5 bases unmatched. The CDR3 loop spans 17 amino acids. The CDR3 DNA reads TGTGCCAGCAGCTTGTTGACTAGCGGGTCAAACACCGGGGAGCTGTTTTTT. Amino acids: CASSLLTSGSNTGELFF.

The chain recombines TRBV18 with TRBJ2-1, with a tentative D call TRBD2 (6 bases). Per germline, CDR1 KGHSH and CDR2 LQKENI. V dropped 3 bases and J dropped 2 bases, with 17 bases sitting between them. CDR3 length equals 17 residues. The CDR3, as DNA: TGTGCCAGCTCACCGATAGTACGGGGGAACCCCTACAATGAGCAGTTCTTC. This encodes CASSPIVRGNPYNEQFF.

J is TRBJ2-7 and V is TRBV7-8; D is possibly TRBD1 or TRBD2 (5 bases each). The CDR3 totals 15 residues. V was pared by 3 bases and J by 2 bases, with 14 bases between. Germline V lookup: CDR1 SGHVS, CDR2 FQNEAQ. Here the CDR3 DNA reads TGTGCCAGCAGCTTTAATGAGGGGAGTACCTACGAGCAGTACTTC. This gives the protein CASSFNEGSTYEQYF.

This clonotype was seen only a few times. The V gene is TRBV7-8, the J gene TRBJ2-5; D is possibly TRBD1 (5 bases). CDR1 is SGHVS and CDR2 is FQNEAQ in the germline V gene. CDR3 length: 15 residues. Trimming shortened V by 3 bases and J by 2 bases, and 13 bases separated the two germline ends. The chain's CDR3 is CASSFLMDKQETQYF. CDR3 in DNA: TGTGCCAGCAGCTTTCTGATGGACAAACAAGAGACCCAGTACTTC.

The table lists this clonotype with a few counts. The chain uses TRBV27 and TRBJ1-1; the D is unclear. V was clipped by 3 bases and J by 2 bases, with 13 bases between them. From germline, CDR1 is MNHEY and CDR2 SMNVEV (reference sequence). The CDR3 is made up of 15 amino acids. This CDR3 reads CASSFGRGGNTEAFF. The CDR3 DNA sequence: TGTGCCAGCAGTTTCGGGCGGGGAGGAAACACTGAAGCTTTCTTT.

This clonotype was observed a handful of times. The rearrangement uses TRBV7-9 and TRBJ2-7; 8 nucleotides match TRBD1. Unmatched junction bases numbered 8, after V lost 4 bases and J lost 3 bases. Germline V lookup: CDR1 SEHNR, CDR2 FQNEAQ (reference sequence). The CDR3 runs 15 residues. The DNA for the CDR3 is TGTGCCAGCAGCTCACTGGACAGGGATTTCTACGAGCAGTACTTC. Translated, it gives CASSSLDRDFYEQYF.

This clonotype was seen repeatedly, ten times or more. The chain has TRBV5-5 and TRBJ1-5, with 10 positions matching TRBD1. The CDR3 covers 15 residues. Trimming at V came to 0 bases and at J to 5 bases, leaving 2 bases not matched to a gene. The germline V gene encodes CDR1 SGHKS and CDR2 YYEKEE (reference sequence). CDR3 bases: TGTGCCAGCAGCTTGGAGGGACAGGGGTATCAGCCCCAGCATTTT. This translates into CASSLEGQGYQPQHF.

This clonotype was observed a few times. The chain has TRBV5-5 and TRBJ1-2, with D hard to call. Trimming stripped 4 bases from V and 5 bases from J, with 15 bases between. This CDR3 region has 14 residues. Germline V CDR1 and CDR2: SGHKS, YYEKEE (reference sequence). DNA of the CDR3: TGTGCCAGCAGCCCGGGAGGGATCCTATATGGCTACACCTTC. It specifies CASSPGGILYGYTF.

The chain employs TRBV5-6 and TRBJ2-1; 7 bases match TRBD2. Trimming took 4 bases from V and 7 from J; bases not matched to a gene: 11. The CDR3 is 15 amino acids. Germline lookup yields CDR1 SGHDT and CDR2 YYEEEE. As DNA, the CDR3 is TGTGCCAGCAGCCGCCGTAGCGGGTTGGGGAATGAGCAGTTCTTC. It specifies CASSRRSGLGNEQFF. The full variable domain, completed using reference TRBV5-6 and TRBJ2-1, is DAGVTQSPTHLIKTRGQQVTLRCSPKSGHDTVSWYQQALGQGPQFIFQYYEEEERQRGNFPDRFSGHQFPNYSSELNVNALLLGDSALYLCASSRRSGLGNEQFFGPGTRLTVL.

The V and J genes are TRBV12-3 or TRBV12-4 and TRBJ1-5, with a possible D match to TRBD1 (5 bases). The V end was cut by 5 bases, the J end by 10 bases, with 9 bases between. The CDR3 has 11 amino acids. The CDR3 DNA is TGTGCCAGCAGTCCGGGGGGACCCCAGCATTTT. This codes for CASSPGGPQHF.

This clonotype was counted a few times. The V call is TRBV25-1, the J call TRBJ1-1; D unclear. Trimming shortened V by 0 bases and J by 3 bases, and 8 bases separated the two germline ends. CDR3 size: 14 residues. The V gene's germline CDR1 is MGHDK and CDR2 SYGVNS. The CDR3 reads CASSEYTVDTEAFF. CDR3 sequence (DNA): TGTGCCAGCAGTGAATATACGGTGGACACTGAAGCTTTCTTT.

This clonotype has a handful of counts. V and J are TRBV20-1 and TRBJ1-5; 9 bases map to TRBD1. The germline V gene has CDR1 DFQATT and CDR2 SNEGSKA (reference sequence). This CDR3 is 15 amino acids long. Trimming took 6 bases from V and 3 from J; bases not matched to a gene: 9. CDR3 DNA sequence: TGCAGTGCCTCTAGACAGGGGGTCTACAATCAGCCCCAGCATTTT. Encoded protein: CSASRQGVYNQPQHF.

This sequence joins TRBV24-1 and TRBJ2-2; D is perhaps TRBD1 (6 bases). Deletions cut 8 bases from V and 1 base from J, with 7 bases between. From germline, CDR1 is KGHDR and CDR2 SFDVKD. CDR3 size: 13 residues. CDR3: CATNRENTGELFF. For the CDR3, the DNA is TGTGCCACCAACAGGGAGAACACCGGGGAGCTGTTTTTT.

The gene calls are TRBV7-2 and TRBJ2-5; 13 bases line up with TRBD2. With V trimmed by 6 bases and J by 4 bases, 14 bases remained unmatched. Germline CDR1 SGHTA, CDR2 FQGNSA. The CDR3 spans 18 residues. CDR3 nucleotides: TGTGCCAGCAGGTCTACTAGCGGGGGGGCCAGGGGTCGAGAGACCCAGTACTTC. It translates to CASRSTSGGARGRETQYF. Using reference TRBV7-2 and TRBJ2-5 for the parts outside the CDR3, the full variable domain is GAGVSQSPSNKVTEKGKDVELRCDPISGHTALYWYRQSLGQGLEFLIYFQGNSAPDKSGLPSDRFSAERTGGSVSTLTIQRTQQEDSAVYLCASRSTSGGARGRETQYFGPGTRLLVL.

This clonotype was detected a few times. The chain uses TRBV20-1 and TRBJ1-2; no definite D call. This CDR3 region has 15 residues. V lost 5 bases and J 2 bases, leaving 18 bases between the germline ends. The germline gives CDR1 DFQATT, CDR2 SNEGSKA (reference sequence). The CDR3 region is CSASEWEGPNYGYTF. DNA of the CDR3: TGCAGTGCTTCGGAGTGGGAGGGCCCCAACTATGGCTACACCTTC.

This chain links TRBV7-9 with TRBJ2-1; no clear D gene. Germline CDR1 reads SEHNR; CDR2 reads FQNEAQ (reference sequence). The CDR3 is 15 amino acids. The V gene lost 3 bases and the J gene lost 2 bases, with 11 bases spanning the gap. The CDR3 region has the DNA TGTGCCAGCAGCTTGTTGGGTCGAACCTACAATGAGCAGTTCTTC. The encoded protein is CASSLLGRTYNEQFF.

This clonotype has a count of ten or more. The genes are TRBV27 and TRBJ2-2; 7 bases are shared with TRBD2. CDR3 length equals 17 residues. Germline loops: CDR1 MNHEY, CDR2 SMNVEV (reference sequence). Unmatched junction bases numbered 12, after V lost 5 bases and J lost 3 bases. In DNA, the CDR3 is TGTGCCAGCAGTGGAACGGGCGGGAGTCTTTACACCGGGGAGCTGTTTTTT. It specifies CASSGTGGSLYTGELFF.

This chain joins TRBV24-1 and TRBJ2-2, with a weak D call TRBD1 (6 bases). The CDR3 length is 15 residues. Trimming removed 4 bases from V and 4 bases from J, with 12 bases in between. Germline loops: CDR1 KGHDR, CDR2 SFDVKD. This CDR3 reads CATSDAGASTGELFF. The CDR3 DNA follows: TGTGCCACCAGTGACGCAGGGGCCAGCACCGGGGAGCTGTTTTTT.